This T cell receptor (beta chain) was captured by sequencing in a study of T cell clonality in common variable immunodeficiency. Points from the study as a whole: Links between repertoire features and CVID complications were heterogeneity-limited. Authors noted CVID clonality's cause needs subpopulation repertoire sequencing.

This clone was observed a few times. Its antigen is unknown. Sequencing used immunoSEQ multiplex PCR; TCRdb keeps in-frame clones, though not all of them. The sample shows around 55,000 clones, none of them appearing just once. The source is a person aged 18 to 70 in good health. Specimen: peripheral blood mononuclear cells.

CDR3 protein: CASSPEGDQGEELFF. CDR3 DNA, as far as it was read: TGTGCCAGCAGCCCCGAGGGAGACCAGGGTGAGGAG. The V and J genes are TRBV7-9 and TRBJ2-2, with D perhaps given as TRBD1 or TRBD2 (5 bases each). The read ends 3 residues early relative to the CDR3; the germline J gene fills the gap. The CDR3 spans 15 residues. CDR1 and CDR2 (germline): SEHNR, FQNEAQ (reference sequence). Trimming pared 5 bases from V and 10 bases from J, leaving 20 bases between.